Following are 20 T cell receptor beta chains from one sample sequenced in a study of T cell clonotyping in hematopoietic cell transplantation. Method: immunoSEQ multiplex PCR; TCRdb's copy keeps in-frame clones and lacks some. This table has some 4,300 clones, around 96% appearing once. The sequences come from PBMCs, collected 100 days after allogeneic stem cell transplant. These receptors originate from a male patient aged 35-50 years who had an allogeneic stem cell transplant from a related donor, so the T cells may come from the graft donor. Some clones in this sample may be carry-over from other donors' samples.

The chain carries TRBV7-2 and TRBJ1-1; no definite D call. V was pared by 2 bases and J by 4 bases, with 11 bases between. Looked up from germline, CDR1 is SGHTA and CDR2 is FQGNSA. The CDR3 contains 14 residues. The CDR3 DNA reads as TGTGCCAGCAGCTTAATAGAGGGTAGCACTGAAGCTTTCTTT. It yields the protein CASSLIEGSTEAFF. The full variable domain, in which reference TRBV7-2 and TRBJ1-1 provide the parts outside the CDR3, is GAGVSQSPSNKVTEKGKDVELRCDPISGHTALYWYRQSLGQGLEFLIYFQGNSAPDKSGLPSDRFSAERTGGSVSTLTIQRTQQEDSAVYLCASSLIEGSTEAFFGQGTRLTVV.

The V and J genes are TRBV28 and TRBJ1-2; D remains unclear. The CDR3 runs to 12 residues. Germline V gives CDR1 MDHEN, CDR2 SYDVKM. V dropped 6 bases and J dropped 8 bases, with 13 bases sitting between them. The CDR3 is CASSPPVGGYTF. CDR3 in DNA: TGTGCCAGCAGCCCTCCGGTTGGCGGCTACACCTTC.

The rearrangement links TRBV6-6 to TRBJ2-7; D possibly matches TRBD1 or TRBD2 (5 bases each). The V gene lost 0 bases and the J gene lost 6 bases, with 9 bases spanning the gap. The CDR3 spans 13 residues. Looked up from germline, CDR1 is MNHNY and CDR2 is SVGAGI (reference sequence). CDR3 in amino acids: CASSYSYGAEQYF. DNA of the CDR3: TGTGCCAGCAGTTACTCGTACGGGGCCGAGCAGTACTTC.

The chain has TRBV19 and TRBJ2-6; possibly TRBD2 for D (6 bases). Trimming took 6 bases from V and 0 from J, leaving 15 bases between them. CDR1 and CDR2 (germline): LNHDA, SQIVND (reference sequence). CDR3 length: 17 residues. CDR3 loop: CASSNTGSNSGANVLTF. CDR3 sequence (DNA): TGTGCCAGTAGCAACACCGGGAGCAACTCTGGGGCCAACGTCCTGACTTTC. The full variable domain, its missing parts supplied by reference TRBV19 and TRBJ2-6, is DGGITQSPKYLFRKEGQNVTLSCEQNLNHDAMYWYRQDPGQGLRLIYYSQIVNDFQKGDIAEGYSVSREKKESFPLTVTSAQKNPTAFYLCASSNTGSNSGANVLTFGAGSRLTVL.

The CDR3 sequence: CASSPQGANYNEQFF. CDR3 nucleotide sequence: TGCGCCAGCAGCCCTCAGGGGGCTAACTACAATGAGCAGTTCTTC. J is TRBJ2-1 and V is TRBV5-1; 8 bases agree with TRBD1. CDR3 length: 15 residues. Germline loops: CDR1 SGHRS, CDR2 YFSETQ. With V trimmed by 4 bases and J by 3 bases, 6 bases remained unmatched.

This rearrangement joins TRBV25-1 to TRBJ2-2, with 12 bases identical to TRBD2. Germline V gene lookup returns CDR1 MGHDK and CDR2 SYGVNS. This CDR3 has 16 amino acids. Losses at the gene ends were 2 bases for V and 7 bases for J; bases not matched to a gene: 5. DNA for the CDR3: TGTGCCAGCAGTGAAGCCGGGACTAGCGGGCGCGGGGAGCTGTTTTTT. This sequence encodes CASSEAGTSGRGELFF.

The CDR3 DNA reads TGTGCCAGCAGCTCAAGGGGACAGGGGAGAGCTTGGCCCTACGAGCAGTACTTC. It codes for CASSSRGQGRAWPYEQYF. The chain joins TRBV5-4 to TRBJ2-7, with 10 bases lining up with TRBD1. The CDR3 totals 18 residues. Per germline, CDR1 SGHNT and CDR2 YYREEE (reference sequence). V was pared by 3 bases and J by 2 bases, with 14 bases of the junction left unmatched.

This chain uses TRBV7-8 with TRBJ1-5; 9 nucleotides align to TRBD1. This CDR3 spans 16 amino acids. V was pared by 5 bases and J by 5 bases, with 10 bases of the junction left unmatched. Germline-derived CDR1 and CDR2 are SGHVS and FQNEAQ. The CDR3 DNA is TGTGCCAGCAGCCACGGACAGGGGTGGTGGGATCAGCCCCAGCATTTT. The encoded protein is CASSHGQGWWDQPQHF.

The J gene is TRBJ2-2, the V gene TRBV5-6; D is undetermined. Trimming cost V 1 base and J 1 base, with 11 bases left between them. Per germline, CDR1 SGHDT and CDR2 YYEEEE. The CDR3 spans 16 residues. The CDR3 loop is CASSLTVLENTGELFF. CDR3 coding DNA: TGTGCCAGCAGCTTGACAGTGTTAGAGAACACCGGGGAGCTGTTTTTT.

The V gene is TRBV6-5, the J gene TRBJ1-6; D is unresolved. The V and J ends lost 3 bases and 10 bases respectively, with 16 bases between them. This CDR3 has 15 residues. CDR1 is MNHEY and CDR2 is SVGAGI in the germline V gene. CDR3 sequence: CASSYAKGRGSPLHF. CDR3 nucleotide sequence: TGTGCCAGCAGTTATGCGAAGGGTCGAGGATCACCCCTCCACTTT.

The chain couples TRBV6-5 to TRBJ2-3, with D possibly TRBD1 on 6 matching bases. Trimming removed 2 bases at V and 0 bases at J, with 9 bases between. The CDR3 runs to 15 residues. Germline V lookup: CDR1 MNHEY, CDR2 SVGAGI. The CDR3: CASSYGQISTDTQYF. CDR3 bases: TGTGCCAGCAGTTACGGACAGATTAGCACAGATACGCAGTATTTT.

CDR3 amino acids: CASSLSGPYEQYF. CDR3 nucleotide sequence: TGTGCCAGCAGCTTATCAGGTCCCTACGAGCAGTACTTC. This chain connects TRBV7-2 to TRBJ2-7; D unclear. The length of the CDR3 is 13 residues. Germline V gene data show CDR1 as SGHTA and CDR2 as FQGNSA. Trimming removed 2 bases from V and 2 bases from J, with 7 bases in between.

In this sample, this clone turned up once. The chain carries TRBV27 and TRBJ1-5, with D perhaps TRBD1 (5 bases). CDR3 length: 14 amino acids. Per the germline V gene, CDR1 is MNHEY and CDR2 is SMNVEV (reference sequence). V was clipped by 4 bases and J by 11 bases, with 18 bases between them. CDR3 in amino acids: CASSSGTDTSAQHF. The CDR3 region has the DNA TGTGCCAGCAGTTCGGGGACGGACACATCGGCCCAGCATTTT.

This chain links TRBV19 with TRBJ1-2, with unresolved D. V lost 5 bases and J lost 3, with 7 bases in between. Germline V gives CDR1 LNHDA, CDR2 SQIVND (reference sequence). The CDR3 sequence is 12 residues long. The CDR3 DNA sequence: TGTGCCAGTAGTTGGTCGGACTATGGCTACACCTTC. Translating gives CASSWSDYGYTF.

The rearrangement links TRBV7-2 to TRBJ2-5; the D call may be TRBD1 or TRBD2 (5 bases each). Trimming stripped 3 bases from V and 2 bases from J, with 16 bases between. Per germline, CDR1 SGHTA and CDR2 FQGNSA. The CDR3 length is 16 residues. The CDR3 spells CASSFLGTSRQETQYF. CDR3 nucleotides: TGTGCCAGCAGCTTCCTCGGGACCTCTCGGCAAGAGACCCAGTACTTC.

The chain is built from TRBV14 and TRBJ2-5, with a tentative D call TRBD2 (6 bases). Between the trimmed V and J ends, which lost 0 bases and 5 bases, there was a span of 13 bases. The CDR3 length is 15 residues. Germline V CDR1 and CDR2: SGHDN, FVKESK. The CDR3, as DNA: TGTGCCAGCAGCCAAGATTACGGGAGAGGGGAGACCCAGTACTTC. Translating gives CASSQDYGRGETQYF.

J is TRBJ1-6 and V is TRBV27; 8 bases fit TRBD1. J was trimmed by 9 bases and V by 5 bases; bases with no gene match: 6. Germline V CDR1 and CDR2: MNHEY, SMNVEV (reference sequence). The CDR3 has 14 residues. In DNA, the CDR3 is TGTGCCAGCAGTCAACAGGGGGACCGTTCACCCCTCCACTTT. It translates to CASSQQGDRSPLHF.

The rearrangement joins TRBV5-6 to TRBJ2-1; D possibly corresponds to TRBD2 (5 bases). The CDR3 runs 14 residues. The V gene lost 6 bases and the J gene lost 8 bases, with 18 bases spanning the gap. The germline gives CDR1 SGHDT, CDR2 YYEEEE. The CDR3 region has the DNA TGTGCCAGCAACCCCTGGGGAGAGCGAGATGAGCAGTTCTTC. This gives the protein CASNPWGERDEQFF.

This sequence joins TRBV7-2 and TRBJ1-2, with 7 nucleotides matching TRBD1. After removal of 0 bases from V and 3 bases from J, the junction contained 1 base not matched to a gene. This CDR3 region has 14 residues. CDR1 is SGHTA and CDR2 is FQGNSA in the germline V gene. CDR3 nucleotides: TGTGCCAGCAGCTTAGCCGGGACAGACTATGGCTACACCTTC. Translated, it gives CASSLAGTDYGYTF. The full variable domain, its missing parts supplied by reference TRBV7-2 and TRBJ1-2, is GAGVSQSPSNKVTEKGKDVELRCDPISGHTALYWYRQSLGQGLEFLIYFQGNSAPDKSGLPSDRFSAERTGGSVSTLTIQRTQQEDSAVYLCASSLAGTDYGYTFGSGTRLTVV.

The chain is built from TRBV5-1 and TRBJ2-5; no definite D call. The V gene lost 0 bases and the J gene lost 4 bases, with 10 bases spanning the gap. The CDR3 extends over 14 amino acids. Germline CDR1 and CDR2: SGHRS and YFSETQ. Here the CDR3 DNA reads TGCGCCAGCAGCTTGGGTGGTTCTGGAGAGACCCAGTACTTC. Its translation is CASSLGGSGETQYF.